Listed here are 2 T cell receptor beta chains from one sample, sequenced in a study of blood T cell repertoires in COVID-19. Using immunoSEQ multiplex PCR, the repertoire was profiled, and TCRdb retains in-frame clones only, with some absent. Found here are approximately 400,000 clones, about 91% of them singletons; the top ten hold 10% to 15%. The sequenced material came from peripheral blood. The receptors here all came from a woman between 45 and 65 years old with COVID-19, enrolled during active disease.

A word on this clone: Germline is not matched at one junction end, which may reflect a read error. This chain joins TRBV5-1 and TRBJ1-2; D is undetermined. Germline CDR1 and CDR2: SGHRS and YFSETQ. The CDR3 covers 11 residues. Written as DNA, the CDR3 is TGCGCCAGCAGCTTGGGAGGGAATACGTTCTTC. It yields the protein CASSLGGNTFF.

This chain connects TRBV18 to TRBJ1-2, with a weak D call TRBD1 (6 bases). The CDR3 length is 13 residues. V was clipped by 1 base and J by 8 bases, with 11 bases between them. Germline V lookup: CDR1 KGHSH, CDR2 LQKENI. CDR3 sequence reads: CASSPQAGEGYTF. The CDR3 region has the DNA TGTGCCAGCTCACCACAGGCAGGGGAAGGCTACACCTTC.